The following is a T cell receptor (beta chain) sequence with its context. The sample comes from a study of T cell changes during pregnancy in multiple sclerosis. Germline V CDR1 and CDR2: SGHTA, FQGNSA. The CDR3 spans 15 residues. The trim removed 5 bases at V and 12 bases at J, leaving 13 bases unmatched. Libraries were prepared by immunoSEQ multiplex PCR; TCRdb keeps only in-frame clonotypes and omits some of them. The sample includes fewer than 75,000 clones, approximately 89% of them seen just once. Sequenced material: peripheral blood, taken in the second trimester of pregnancy. This receptor was obtained from a female donor with multiple sclerosis, enrolled in a pregnancy study. V and J are TRBV7-2 and TRBJ2-1, with 10 bases identical to TRBD1. The chain's CDR3 is CASSPRDRGPTGQFF. In nucleotides, the CDR3 is TGTGCCAGCAGCCCCCGGGACAGGGGCCCCACCGGGCAGTTCTTC.